This is a list of T cell receptor beta chains from one sample in a study of blood T cell repertoires in COVID-19. Clones were read by immunoSEQ multiplex PCR, and TCRdb kept only the in-frame ones, dropping some. The profile covers about 210,000 clones, with 75% to 90% appearing a single time and about 5% taken by the ten largest. Material: peripheral blood. The receptors here all came from a woman aged 40 to 50 with acute or convalescent COVID-19. Each CDR3 is given with its conserved first and last residue. The D gene is left open where the match is weak. Rows give clone size only sometimes, using once, few, many, or a class for an expanded clone.

TRBV9	15	TRBD1	NA	TRBJ1-2	TGTGCCAGCAGCCCCCAAGGGGGCGCGGGCTATGGCTACACCTTC	CASSPQGGAGYGYTF
TRBV25-1	16	NA	NA	TRBJ2-1	TGTGCCAGCAGTCGCGGACAGCCTAGCTCCTACAATGAGCAGTTCTTC	CASSRGQPSSYNEQFF
TRBV19	15	NA	NA	TRBJ1-1	TGTGCCACTATACCCAACAGGGTGTTGGACACTGAAGCTTTCTTT	CATIPNRVLDTEAFF
TRBV7-9	14	NA	NA	TRBJ2-4	TGTGCCAGCAGCTTAAGTTCCGAGATGAGCATTCAGTACTTC	CASSLSSEMSIQYF
TRBV19	13	NA	NA	TRBJ1-5	TGTGCCAGTAGTGACACGTCCGATCAGCCCCAGCATTTT	CASSDTSDQPQHF
TRBV10-3	19	TRBD1	NA	TRBJ1-5	TGTGCCACCCAACCCCGACCCGGGACAGGCGCCTCGGGCAATCAGCCCCAGCATTTT	CATQPRPGTGASGNQPQHF
TRBV19	11	NA	NA	TRBJ2-5	TGTGCCAGTAGTATTCGGGAGACCCAGTACTTC	CASSIRETQYF
TRBV3-1/TRBV3-2	15	NA	NA	TRBJ2-3	TGTGCCAGCAGCCCTGGGGGGGCGCGGTCAGATACGCAGTATTTT	CASSPGGARSDTQYF
TRBV19	15	NA	NA	TRBJ1-2	TGTGCCAGTAGTATAGGGATGGGGGGAAGTGATGGCTACACCTTC	CASSIGMGGSDGYTF
TRBV7-2	16	TRBD1	NA	TRBJ2-4	TGTGCCAGCACTGGGGACGCCGGGACAGGGAGAAACATTCAGTACTTC	CASTGDAGTGRNIQYF
TRBV3-1/TRBV3-2	18	NA	NA	TRBJ1-6	TGTGCCAGCAGCCAAGGGCCCGGCCGGGACTCCCTAAATTCACCCCTCCACTTT	CASSQGPGRDSLNSPLHF
TRBV30	14	TRBD1	NA	TRBJ1-1	TGTGCCTGGAGTGTTAGACAGGGGAGCGCTGAAGCTTTCTTT	CAWSVRQGSAEAFF
TRBV7-2	19	TRBD2	NA	TRBJ2-1	TGTGCCAGCAGCTTAGCGGCAGCTAGCGGGGGAAGCTCCTACAATGAGCAGTTCTTC	CASSLAAASGGSSYNEQFF
TRBV7-6	14	NA	few	TRBJ1-3	TGTGCCAGCAGCTTAGAGCCGGTTGGAAACACCATATATTTT	CASSLEPVGNTIYF
TRBV5-1	14	TRBD1	once	TRBJ1-4	TGCGCCAGCAGGGACAGGGGACCTAATGAAAAACTGTTTTTT	CASRDRGPNEKLFF
TRBV5-4	13	NA	once	TRBJ2-5	TGTGCCAGCAGCTTGGTCAGGGAAATGACCCAGTACTTC	CASSLVREMTQYF
TRBV19	13	TRBD1	few	TRBJ1-2	TGTGCCAGTAGACCGACAGGGGTCCATGGCTACACCTTC	CASRPTGVHGYTF
TRBV6-5	14	NA	NA	TRBJ1-1	TGTGCCAGCAGCATCAGGGGTATGAACACTGAAGCTTTCTTT	CASSIRGMNTEAFF
TRBV10-3	14	NA	NA	TRBJ1-2	TGTGCCATCAGTCTAACGGGCGGGGGCTATGGCTACACCTTC	CAISLTGGGYGYTF
TRBV10-3	12	TRBD1	NA	TRBJ1-3	TGTGCCATCAATACAGGGGGCGACACCATATATTTT	CAINTGGDTIYF
TRBV10-3	17	TRBD1	NA	TRBJ1-6	TGTGCCATCAGATCCACGACAGGGAGCGTCCTCAATTCACCCCTCCACTTT	CAIRSTTGSVLNSPLHF
TRBV4-1	16	TRBD2	NA	TRBJ2-5	TGCGCCAGCAGCCAAGTGGGAAGCGGGGGGGGCGAGGCCCAGTACTTC	CASSQVGSGGGEAQYF
TRBV11-2	13	NA	NA	TRBJ1-5	TGTGCCAGCAGCTTCTATAGCAATCAGCCCCAGCATTTT	CASSFYSNQPQHF
TRBV18	18	TRBD1	NA	TRBJ1-2	TGTGCCAGCTCACCACCGGGACAGGGGGATACTGCTAACTATGGCTACACCTTC	CASSPPGQGDTANYGYTF
TRBV7-6	12	NA	NA	TRBJ1-6	TGTGCCAGCAGCTTAGCCCAGGGGCCCCTCCACTTT	CASSLAQGPLHF
TRBV4-1	17	TRBD1	NA	TRBJ1-1	TGCGCCAGCAGCCAAGATTATAGGACAGGGGAAGTCACTGAAGCTTTCTTT	CASSQDYRTGEVTEAFF
TRBV12-5	13	NA	NA	TRBJ1-2	TGTGCTAGTGGTTTCCTTCGGACACATGTCTACACCTTC	CASGFLRTHVYTF
TRBV5-1	16	NA	NA	TRBJ1-3	TGCGCCAGCAGCACCCAAGACAGGACCTCTGGAAACACCATATATTTT	CASSTQDRTSGNTIYF
TRBV19	14	TRBD1	once	TRBJ1-2	TGTGCCAGTAAGACAGGGGGGGATTCATATGGCTACACCTTC	CASKTGGDSYGYTF
TRBV30	16	NA	NA	TRBJ1-4	TGTGCCTGGAGTGGAAGGGTGGAGGGTGTTCGAGAAAAACTGTTTTTT	CAWSGRVEGVREKLFF
TRBV7-9	14	TRBD1	NA	TRBJ2-3	TGTGCCAGCAGCCGCGGGACAGGGATCGATACGCAGTATTTT	CASSRGTGIDTQYF
TRBV5-1	18	TRBD1	few	TRBJ1-1	TGCGCCAGCAGCGCGAGGACCACAGGGGGGAAATTGAACACTGAAGCTTTCTTT	CASSARTTGGKLNTEAFF
TRBV6-5	16	NA	NA	TRBJ1-1	TGTGCCAGCAGTTACTCGAATACGGTCATGAACACTGAAGCTTTCTTT	CASSYSNTVMNTEAFF
TRBV7-9	15	NA	NA	TRBJ2-1	TGTGCCAGCAGCTTAGCCCACGGACAGCTTAATGAGCAGTTCTTC	CASSLAHGQLNEQFF
TRBV7-6	16	NA	NA	TRBJ2-5	TGTGCCAGCAGCTTAGACACGGAGGGTACGGGGGAGACCCAGTACTTC	CASSLDTEGTGETQYF
TRBV7-2	15	NA	NA	TRBJ1-1	TGTGCCAGCAGCTCTCGGTGGGAGGGAAACACTGAAGCTTTCTTT	CASSSRWEGNTEAFF
TRBV6-1	15	NA	NA	TRBJ1-2	TGTGCCAGCAGTGAATGGGGGGGCTCCTACTATGGCTACACCTTC	CASSEWGGSYYGYTF
TRBV7-5	17	NA	NA	TRBJ1-5	TGTGCCAGAAGCTTAGGGGTCCGGGACAGGGGGGATCAGCCCCAGCATTTT	CARSLGVRDRGDQPQHF
TRBV12-3/TRBV12-4	13	NA	NA	TRBJ1-1	TGTGCCAGCAGTTTGGGAGGGAACACTGAAGCTTTCTTT	CASSLGGNTEAFF
TRBV2	20	TRBD2	NA	TRBJ2-6	TGTGCCAGCAGTGAAGCCCGACTAGCGGGGGATACCTCTGGGGCCAACGTCCTGACTTTC	CASSEARLAGDTSGANVLTF